This is a list of T cell receptor beta chains from one sample in a study of Graves' ophthalmopathy and Graves' hyperthyroidism. TCRdb analysed the multiplex PCR reads with MiXCR anew, one entry per CDR3 protein. The profile shows 650,000 to 900,000 distinct CDR3 sequences, roughly 41% of them singletons. What was sequenced was peripheral blood. These receptors were collected from an adult man with Graves' ophthalmopathy. CDR3s include the opening cysteine and the closing phenylalanine or tryptophan. The D gene is left open where the match is weak. Clone size is shown for a subset of rows, as once, few, many or a class of expanded clone.

NA	NA	TRBV5-8	TRBJ2-7	CASSSKDEATYEQYF	TGTGCCAGCAGCTCAAAGGACGAAGCCACCTACGAGCAGTACTTC
NA	NA	TRBV7-9	TRBJ2-7	CASSPGSTATEQYF	TGTGCCAGCAGCCCCGGGAGCACGGCTACGGAGCAGTACTTC
NA	NA	TRBV2	TRBJ1-6	CASSRYGQTNSPLHF	TGTGCCAGCAGTCGCTACGGACAGACCAATTCACCCCTCCACTTT
NA	TRBD1	TRBV4-2	TRBJ1-2	CASSPSQGDRGYTF	TGTGCCAGCAGCCCAAGTCAGGGGGATCGTGGCTACACCTTC
NA	TRBD1	TRBV20-1	TRBJ2-6	CSARAQGAGANVLTF	TGCAGTGCTAGAGCACAGGGGGCTGGGGCCAACGTCCTGACTTTC
few	TRBD1	TRBV7-9	TRBJ2-2	CASSQPGTGGGELFF	TGTGCCAGCAGCCAACCCGGGACAGGCGGCGGGGAGCTGTTTTTT
once	NA	TRBV20-1	TRBJ2-7	CSARDLTLYAYEQYF	TGCAGTGCTAGAGATTTGACACTATACGCCTACGAGCAGTACTTC
few	NA	TRBV10-1	TRBJ2-2	CASSESRVGAGELFF	TGCGCCAGCAGTGAGTCGAGGGTAGGAGCCGGGGAGCTGTTTTTT
many	NA	TRBV7-3	TRBJ1-1	CASSLTTEKEAFF	TGTGCCAGCAGCTTAACGACCGAGAAGGAGGCTTTCTTT
NA	TRBD1	TRBV29-1	TRBJ2-7	CSQEPGQTYEQYF	TGCAGCCAAGAACCGGGACAGACCTACGAGCAGTACTTC
NA	NA	TRBV14	TRBJ1-1	CASSQVVGHTEAFF	TGTGCCAGCAGCCAAGTAGTAGGGCACACTGAAGCTTTCTTT
NA	NA	TRBV20-1	TRBJ1-2	CSARDRGKGYTF	TGCAGTGCTAGAGACAGGGGTAAAGGCTACACCTTC
NA	TRBD1	TRBV7-9	TRBJ1-1	CASSANDRAAEAFF	TGTGCCAGCAGCGCAAACGACAGGGCCGCTGAAGCTTTCTTT
NA	NA	TRBV25-1	TRBJ2-7	CASSLIRGYSEQYF	TGTGCCAGCAGCCTAATAAGGGGGTACAGCGAGCAGTACTTC
NA	TRBD2	TRBV5-6	TRBJ2-5	CASSPSPSGIKGTQYF	TGTGCCAGCAGCCCCTCCCCTAGCGGGATAAAGGGGACCCAGTACTTC
few	TRBD1	TRBV19	TRBJ2-7	CAGRDRPTYEQYF	TGTGCCGGCCGGGACAGGCCTACGTACGAGCAGTACTTC
few	TRBD2	TRBV7-9	TRBJ2-7	CASSPPGLAGVYEQYF	TGTGCCAGCAGCCCCCCCGGACTAGCGGGGGTCTACGAGCAGTACTTC
many	TRBD1	TRBV10-3	TRBJ2-5	CAISSGTGDFQETQYF	TGTGCCATCAGCTCCGGGACAGGAGATTTCCAAGAGACCCAGTACTTC
many	TRBD1	TRBV7-9	TRBJ1-2	CASSTQGDFRYGYTF	TGTGCCAGCAGCACACAGGGGGATTTTCGCTATGGCTACACCTTC
many	NA	TRBV5-1	TRBJ1-5	CASSLDGTPDQPQHF	TGCGCCAGCAGCTTGGATGGGACACCGGATCAGCCCCAGCATTTT
NA	NA	TRBV7-9	TRBJ2-3	CASRLNTDTQYF	TGTGCCAGCAGATTAAACACAGATACGCAGTATTTT
NA	NA	TRBV6-5	TRBJ1-6	CASVRTPEGSPLHF	TGTGCCAGCGTTCGGACACCTGAGGGTTCACCCCTCCACTTT